The T cell receptor beta chain described here comes from a study of identifying expanded T cells in peripheral blood. There are 13 residues in the CDR3. The V end lost 5 bases, the J end lost 6 bases, and 13 bases lay between the germline ends. The germline V gene has CDR1 LGHNA and CDR2 YNFKEQ. On this clone: Its antigen is undetermined.

Generated by immunoSEQ multiplex PCR, the TCRdb table keeps only in-frame clones and is missing some. The table has some 78,000 clones, about four fifths seen once. Notes on the study in general: About 1.3 clones differed between technical replicates, versus approximately 16 and 20 over time. Two-week clone count variance significantly increased as total template count grew.

The TCR comes from a person between 18 and 75 years old in good health. The sample consisted of blood. The chain joins TRBV4-2 to TRBJ1-1; D not resolved. The CDR3 region has the DNA TGTGCCAGCAGCTCGCAGAGTAACGCTGAAGCTTTCTTT. Protein: CASSSQSNAEAFF.